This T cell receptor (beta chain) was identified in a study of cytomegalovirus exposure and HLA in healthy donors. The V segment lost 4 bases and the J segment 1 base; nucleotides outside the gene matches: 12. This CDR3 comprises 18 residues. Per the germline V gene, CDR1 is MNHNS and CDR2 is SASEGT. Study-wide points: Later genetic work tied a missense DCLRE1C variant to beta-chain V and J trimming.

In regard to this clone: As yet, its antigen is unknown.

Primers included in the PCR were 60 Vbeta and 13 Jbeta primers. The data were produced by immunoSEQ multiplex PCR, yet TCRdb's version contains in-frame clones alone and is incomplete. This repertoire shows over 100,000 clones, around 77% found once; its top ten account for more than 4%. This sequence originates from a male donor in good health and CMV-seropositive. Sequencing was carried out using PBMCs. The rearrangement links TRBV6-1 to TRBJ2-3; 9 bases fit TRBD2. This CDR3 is CASSVIGASGTRTDTQYF. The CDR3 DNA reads TGTGCCAGCAGTGTCATCGGGGCTAGCGGGACCCGCACAGATACGCAGTATTTT.